What follows are 25 T cell receptor beta chains derived from one specimen sequenced in a study of T cells in localized non-small cell lung cancer (TCRdb year 2020). Library method: the immunoSEQ multiplex PCR assay. What TCRdb holds here is the immuneACCESS table cut down to in-frame rearrangements. Part of the clones is not present; checked against another copy, under half of the missing clones reflect an unresolved V gene, and the others are unexplained. Present in this sample are several thousand clones, roughly nine tenths of which were seen just once. In total, the top ten clones hold roughly 4.4% of the sample. The sample consisted of peripheral blood mononuclear cells, taken before any cancer treatment. The receptors originated from an older male donor with stage II lung adenocarcinoma.

DNA of the CDR3: TGTGCCAGCAGCCTGGGGTTGGGGATTTCTGGAAACACCATATATTTT. Translation: CASSLGLGISGNTIYF. V and J are TRBV7-9 and TRBJ1-3, with D unclear. The CDR3 spans 16 residues. Between the trimmed V and J ends, which lost 5 bases and 1 base, there was a span of 15 bases. Per germline, CDR1 SEHNR and CDR2 FQNEAQ (reference sequence).

The CDR3 coding sequence is TGTGCCAGCAGCCCCTTCAGGGGTGAGAACACTGAAGCTTTCTTT. It yields the protein CASSPFRGENTEAFF. This sequence joins TRBV7-8 and TRBJ1-1; a possible D gene is TRBD1 (6 bases). Germline V gene sequence: CDR1 SGHVS, CDR2 FQNEAQ. V was cut by 5 bases and J by 1 base, with 14 bases left in between. The CDR3 has 15 residues.

The rearrangement joins TRBV11-2 to TRBJ2-1, with 10 bases identical to TRBD2. The CDR3 runs 16 residues. The germline V gene encodes CDR1 SGHAT and CDR2 FQNNGV. The ends lost 4 bases at V and 4 bases at J; junction bases unmatched: 7. The CDR3 region has the DNA TGTGCCAGCAGCTCTCCAGCGGGGGGGTTTTACAATGAGCAGTTCTTC. Its protein is CASSSPAGGFYNEQFF.

This sequence joins TRBV5-4 and TRBJ1-4; 7 bases are a match to TRBD1. Trimming removed 7 bases from V and 6 bases from J; junction bases left unmatched: 12. CDR3 length equals 15 residues. Germline assignment: CDR1 SGHNT and CDR2 YYREEE (reference sequence). CDR3 DNA: TGTGCCAGCGGTGGGAGGCCCAGGGGGGATGAAAAACTGTTTTTT. Protein sequence: CASGGRPRGDEKLFF.

This chain joins TRBV9 and TRBJ1-3, with a tentative D call TRBD1 (6 bases). Per the germline V gene, CDR1 is SGDLS and CDR2 is YYNGEE. V was shortened by 3 bases and J by 0 bases, with 25 bases between the two germline ends. This CDR3 contains 20 residues. The chain's CDR3 is CASSAGALGLGVDSGNTIYF. CDR3 in DNA: TGTGCCAGCAGCGCAGGGGCCTTGGGGCTCGGCGTCGACTCTGGAAACACCATATATTTT.

This chain joins TRBV18 and TRBJ2-2, with D maybe TRBD1 (5 bases). Germline assignment: CDR1 KGHSH and CDR2 LQKENI. Trimming took off 5 bases at V and 7 bases at J, with 11 bases between the two ends. This CDR3 has 13 residues. CDR3 protein: CASSWSGIGELFF. Written as DNA, the CDR3 is TGTGCCAGCTCATGGTCAGGGATCGGGGAGCTGTTTTTT.

The chain couples TRBV19 to TRBJ2-2, with D tentatively TRBD1 (5 bases). This CDR3 is 14 amino acids long. Trimming left V 5 bases short and J 6 bases short, with 13 bases between. Germline V gene sequence: CDR1 LNHDA, CDR2 SQIVND (reference sequence). In DNA form, the CDR3 reads TGTGCCAGTAGTTTTAGGGGTTTGGCCGGGGAGCTGTTTTTT. Amino acids: CASSFRGLAGELFF.

V usage is TRBV6-5 and J usage is TRBJ2-7; D possibly corresponds to TRBD2 (5 bases). From germline, CDR1 is MNHEY and CDR2 SVGAGI. V shed 6 bases and J shed 4 bases, with 7 bases lying between them. The CDR3 has 11 amino acids. In DNA form, the CDR3 reads TGTGCCAGCAGCCGGGGTTACGAGCAGTACTTC. Translation gives CASSRGYEQYF.

This chain connects TRBV14 to TRBJ2-3, with 8 positions matching TRBD1. V gave up 2 bases and J gave up 4 bases; unmatched junction bases: 17. There are 19 residues in the CDR3. Germline CDR1 reads SGHDN; CDR2 reads FVKESK. The CDR3 here is CASSQPIIRQGRVADTQYF. In nucleotides, the CDR3 is TGTGCCAGCAGCCAACCCATAATTAGACAGGGGCGGGTTGCAGATACGCAGTATTTT.

The chain joins TRBV2 to TRBJ2-2; 11 bases align to TRBD2. Trimming cost V 5 bases and J 1 base; bases outside gene matches: 0. CDR3 length: 15 residues. The germline V gene has CDR1 SNHLY and CDR2 FYNNEI. CDR3 nucleotide sequence: TGTGCCAGCAGTCTAGCGGGGGGGAACACCGGGGAGCTGTTTTTT. Translation gives CASSLAGGNTGELFF.

V and J are TRBV19 and TRBJ2-3, with unresolved D. V lost 1 base, J lost 0 bases, and 8 bases lay in between. CDR1 and CDR2 (germline): LNHDA, SQIVND (reference sequence). The CDR3 is 15 amino acids. In DNA form, the CDR3 reads TGTGCCAGTAGTATAGGGAAGGCGAGCACAGATACGCAGTATTTT. This translates into CASSIGKASTDTQYF.

This chain joins TRBV7-9 and TRBJ2-6; D possibly corresponds to TRBD2 (6 bases). The CDR3 totals 15 residues. Germline CDR1 SEHNR, CDR2 FQNEAQ (reference sequence). The V gene lost 3 bases and the J gene lost 4 bases, with 10 bases spanning the gap. The CDR3 DNA is TGTGCCAGCAGCTTGGGGGGAGCCGGGGCCAACGTCCTGACTTTC. As protein: CASSLGGAGANVLTF.

This chain uses TRBV10-3 with TRBJ1-1, with a tentative D call TRBD1 (6 bases). V was cut by 4 bases and J by 3 bases, with 15 bases left in between. The germline CDR1 and CDR2 sequences are ENHRY and SYGVKD. The CDR3 totals 15 residues. CDR3 DNA sequence: TGTGCCATCAGTGGGGCGGTTCAGGGGCACACTGAAGCTTTCTTT. Translated, it gives CAISGAVQGHTEAFF.

This chain uses TRBV19 with TRBJ1-3; the D gene is possibly TRBD1 (6 bases). The germline gives CDR1 LNHDA, CDR2 SQIVND (reference sequence). This CDR3 region has 13 residues. Trimming pared 7 bases from V and 5 bases from J, leaving 12 bases between. This chain's CDR3 is CASMSDRRNTIYF. As DNA, the CDR3 is TGTGCCAGTATGTCGGACAGACGAAACACCATATATTTT.

V and J are TRBV6-5 and TRBJ2-7; D might be TRBD1 (6 bases). Germline lookup yields CDR1 MNHEY and CDR2 SVGAGI. The CDR3 is made up of 13 amino acids. Trimming stripped 6 bases from V and 4 bases from J, with 13 bases between. This chain's CDR3 is CASRPWTAYEQYF. The DNA for the CDR3 is TGTGCCAGCAGGCCGTGGACAGCATACGAGCAGTACTTC.

The chain uses TRBV29-1 and TRBJ1-1; TRBD1 is a possible D gene (5 bases). This CDR3 has 12 residues. Germline values: CDR1 SQVTM, CDR2 ANQGSEA. Trimming pared 7 bases from V and 3 bases from J, leaving 12 bases between. The CDR3 DNA follows: TGCAGCGGCCTGACAGCGGACACTGAAGCTTTCTTT. It codes for CSGLTADTEAFF.

The chain links TRBV10-2 to TRBJ1-2; D is undetermined. CDR1 and CDR2 from the germline V gene are WSHSY and SAAADI. V shed 0 bases and J shed 4 bases, with 21 bases lying between them. CDR3 length equals 18 residues. This chain's CDR3 is CASSESQVKSYKFYGYTF. The CDR3 DNA follows: TGCGCCAGCAGTGAGTCGCAGGTGAAGTCTTATAAGTTCTATGGCTACACCTTC.

This chain links TRBV27 with TRBJ1-1; no firm D call. Germline CDR1 reads MNHEY; CDR2 reads SMNVEV (reference sequence). The V gene lost 0 bases and the J gene lost 1 base, with 6 bases spanning the gap. The CDR3 is 14 residues long. The CDR3 sequence is CASSLSWSNTEAFF. The CDR3 DNA is TGTGCCAGCAGTTTATCGTGGTCGAACACTGAAGCTTTCTTT.

V usage is TRBV9 and J usage is TRBJ1-3; a possible D gene is TRBD1 (5 bases). CDR1 and CDR2 (germline): SGDLS, YYNGEE. Trimming shortened V by 6 bases and J by 0 bases, and 13 bases separated the two germline ends. This CDR3 has 15 amino acids. Here the CDR3 DNA reads TGTGCCAGCACCAAACAGGCCGACTCTGGAAACACCATATATTTT. Its protein is CASTKQADSGNTIYF.

This chain joins TRBV6-5 and TRBJ1-2; TRBD1 might be the D (6 bases). V shed 7 bases and J shed 6 bases, with 18 bases lying between them. CDR3 length: 14 residues. CDR1 MNHEY and CDR2 SVGAGI come from the germline V gene. The CDR3 DNA sequence: TGTGCCAGCACCCGAACGACAGGATACCATGGCTACACCTTC. It yields the protein CASTRTTGYHGYTF.

About this clone itself: One junction end disagrees with the germline gene, perhaps due to a read error. The rearrangement uses TRBV6-5 and TRBJ2-3; a possible D gene is TRBD1 (7 bases). Germline V gives CDR1 MNHEY, CDR2 SVGAGI. This CDR3 is 11 amino acids long. The CDR3 DNA sequence: TGTACCAGCGTAGGAGGGGGCCGGTGGTATTTT. This codes for CTSVGGGRWYF.

In this sample, this clone is large. V and J are TRBV30 and TRBJ1-1; D uncertain. Germline CDR1 GTSNPN, CDR2 SVGIG (reference sequence). The CDR3 is made up of 13 amino acids. V lost 0 bases and J 1 base, leaving 6 bases between the germline ends. The CDR3 DNA sequence: TGTGCCTGGAGTGTAGGAGGGAACACTGAAGCTTTCTTT. It encodes CAWSVGGNTEAFF.

The chain recombines TRBV20-1 with TRBJ2-2, with D hard to call. In germline, CDR1 is DFQATT, CDR2 SNEGSKA (reference sequence). There are 11 residues in the CDR3. Deletions cut 3 bases from V and 6 bases from J, with 5 bases between. CDR3 amino acids: CSARVSGELFF. Here the CDR3 DNA reads TGCAGTGCTAGGGTATCCGGGGAGCTGTTTTTT.

This rearrangement joins TRBV7-9 to TRBJ1-5; a possible D gene is TRBD1 (6 bases). The V gene's germline CDR1 is SEHNR and CDR2 FQNEAQ (reference sequence). V lost 5 bases to trimming and J lost 2 bases, with 13 bases between them. The CDR3 runs 15 residues. The CDR3, as DNA: TGTGCCAGCAGCCCACAGGGAGTGGGCAATCAGCCCCAGCATTTT. Translation gives CASSPQGVGNQPQHF.

This chain uses TRBV6-1 with TRBJ1-4; TRBD1 aligns across 8 bases. The V gene's germline CDR1 is MNHNS and CDR2 SASEGT. V was clipped by 5 bases and J by 3 bases; unmatched bases: 2. This CDR3 contains 14 residues. CDR3 amino acids: CASSTGQANEKLFF. CDR3 DNA: TGTGCCAGCAGTACGGGACAGGCTAATGAAAAACTGTTTTTT.